This TCR beta chain derives from a study of control samples from healthy donors and cancer patients. The table came from immunoSEQ multiplex PCR; TCRdb's copy has only in-frame clones and leaves some out. Here the sample spans some 110,000 clones, more than 70% being singletons. Looked up from germline, CDR1 is MNHEY and CDR2 is SMNVEV (reference sequence). V was clipped by 4 bases and J by 3 bases; unmatched bases: 4. The CDR3 consists of 15 residues. This sequence joins TRBV27 and TRBJ2-7; 12 positions agree with TRBD2. The TCR was taken from a woman in her seventies in good health. The sequenced material came from blood. The CDR3 nucleotides are TGTGCCAGCAGTTCGGGACTAGCGGGCCGCTACGAGCAGTACTTC. It codes for CASSSGLAGRYEQYF.